The rows below give T cell receptor beta chains drawn from one sample of a study of blood T cell repertoires in COVID-19. Generated by immunoSEQ multiplex PCR, the TCRdb table keeps only in-frame clones and is missing some. The table records nearly 95,000 clones, under 80% of them present only once. Sequenced: peripheral blood. All receptors come from a man aged 65-85 years with COVID-19, enrolled during active disease. Both conserved end residues are part of each CDR3. The D gene is left open where the match is weak. Size values are once, few and many counts, or a class for expanded clones, and some rows have none.

v_call	j_call	d_call	clone_size	cdr3_aa	cdr3_nt
TRBV13	TRBJ2-1	TRBD2	.	CASSLVGLAGVREQFF	TGTGCCAGCAGCTTAGTGGGACTAGCGGGAGTGCGCGAGCAGTTCTTC
TRBV18	TRBJ1-2	TRBD1	.	CASSPQPGTGNNYGYTF	TGTGCCAGCTCACCACAACCCGGGACAGGAAATAACTATGGCTACACCTTC
TRBV5-1	TRBJ1-6	TRBD1	.	CASSPGQLNSPLHF	TGCGCCAGCAGCCCGGGACAGCTTAATTCACCCCTCCACTTT
TRBV10-3	TRBJ2-1	.	.	CAISESRSHEQFF	TGTGCCATCAGTGAGTCGAGAAGTCATGAGCAGTTCTTC
TRBV4-1	TRBJ1-2	TRBD1	.	CASSLQAGTVNYGYTF	TGCGCCAGCAGCTTACAGGCAGGGACAGTTAACTATGGCTACACCTTC
TRBV24-1	TRBJ2-3	TRBD2	.	CATESGVSTDTQYF	TGTGCCACCGAGAGCGGGGTAAGCACAGATACGCAGTATTTT
TRBV5-1	TRBJ2-5	.	once	CASSLFLADQETQYF	TGCGCCAGCAGCTTGTTTTTGGCAGACCAAGAGACCCAGTACTTC
TRBV6-1	TRBJ1-5	TRBD1	.	CASSDTGGGQPQHF	TGTGCCAGCAGTGACACAGGGGGCGGTCAGCCCCAGCATTTT
TRBV28	TRBJ1-6	TRBD1	.	CASSLLEGGFGSPLHF	TGTGCCAGCAGTTTATTGGAAGGGGGCTTTGGTTCACCCCTCCACTTT
TRBV12-3/TRBV12-4	TRBJ1-2	.	.	CASRPELGGYTF	TGTGCCAGCAGGCCTGAATTGGGCGGCTACACCTTC
TRBV19	TRBJ2-2	.	.	CASSWREGTGELFF	TGTGCCAGTAGTTGGCGGGAAGGGACCGGGGAGCTGTTTTTT
TRBV5-5	TRBJ2-3	TRBD2	.	CASSLALAGGRGADTQYF	TGTGCCAGCAGCTTGGCACTAGCGGGAGGGAGGGGAGCAGATACGCAGTATTTT
TRBV19	TRBJ1-2	.	.	CASTLGEAYGYTF	TGTGCCAGTACCCTAGGGGAGGCGTATGGCTACACCTTC
TRBV2	TRBJ2-7	.	many	CASLATRQAEQYF	TGTGCCAGCTTGGCCACACGACAGGCAGAGCAGTACTTC
TRBV6-6	TRBJ2-7	TRBD2	.	CASSPGELAGGRALGEQYF	TGTGCCAGCAGTCCTGGGGAACTAGCGGGAGGGAGGGCCCTCGGAGAGCAGTACTTC
TRBV7-8	TRBJ2-7	.	.	CASSLDGHISYEQYF	TGTGCCAGCAGCTTAGATGGACATATCAGTTACGAGCAGTACTTC
TRBV12-5	TRBJ2-2	TRBD2	.	CASGLWREIYGGELFF	TGTGCTAGTGGTTTGTGGCGGGAGATTTACGGCGGGGAGCTGTTTTTT
TRBV7-6	TRBJ1-2	TRBD1	.	CASSFSGTDLYGYTF	TGTGCCAGCAGCTTTTCCGGGACAGATCTTTATGGCTACACCTTC
TRBV27	TRBJ2-5	.	.	CASGTDRGETQYF	TGTGCCAGCGGAACGGACAGAGGAGAGACCCAGTACTTC